This entry lists 16 T cell receptor beta chains sequenced from one sample in a study of prognosis after radiotherapy for stage I lung cancer. TCR beta CDR3 was amplified from genomic DNA by two-round multiplex PCR. The first PCR round targeted every TRBV and TRBJ gene with specific primers. TCRdb redid the calling of the multiplex PCR reads with MiXCR, one entry per CDR3 protein. The table lists some 36,000 distinct CDR3 sequences, about 24% of them singletons. The sample in question was PBMCs, obtained before or after stereotactic body radiation therapy (not recorded which). The origin of the receptors is a donor of 50 years or more with non-small cell lung cancer.

This clonotype has a count of ten or more. The chain couples TRBV7-9 to TRBJ1-1; D perhaps matches TRBD1 (5 bases). The CDR3 is made up of 14 amino acids. V lost 5 bases and J lost 5, with 15 bases in between. Germline V CDR1 and CDR2: SEHNR, FQNEAQ (reference sequence). The CDR3: CASSQTGGSTEAFF. CDR3 DNA sequence: TGTGCCAGCAGCCAAACGGGGGGTAGTACTGAAGCTTTCTTT. Looking up the rest from reference TRBV7-9 and TRBJ1-1 gives the full variable domain: DTGVSQNPRHKITKRGQNVTFRCDPISEHNRLYWYRQTLGQGPEFLTYFQNEAQLEKSRLLSDRFSAERPKGSFSTLEIQRTEQGDSAMYLCASSQTGGSTEAFFGQGTRLTVV.

This clonotype was seen at least ten times. This sequence joins TRBV19 and TRBJ1-2; weak D call: TRBD1 (6 bases). Trimming stripped 5 bases from V and 5 bases from J, with 15 bases between. CDR1 is LNHDA, CDR2 SQIVND, per germline (reference sequence). The CDR3 sequence is 14 residues long. In DNA, the CDR3 is TGTGCCAGTAGTTCGGGGGGCGTCCCGTATGGCTACACCTTC. Its protein product is CASSSGGVPYGYTF. The variable domain in full, with the rest retrieved from reference TRBV19 and TRBJ1-2, is DGGITQSPKYLFRKEGQNVTLSCEQNLNHDAMYWYRQDPGQGLRLIYYSQIVNDFQKGDIAEGYSVSREKKESFPLTVTSAQKNPTAFYLCASSSGGVPYGYTFGSGTRLTVV.

This clonotype was counted at least ten times. V and J are TRBV5-1 and TRBJ2-5; TRBD2 matches at 8 bases. From germline, CDR1 is SGHRS and CDR2 YFSETQ. The CDR3 sequence is 17 residues long. Trimming removed 0 bases from V and 0 bases from J; junction bases left unmatched: 7. CDR3: CASSLGGRGEYQETQYF. CDR3 bases: TGCGCCAGCAGCTTGGGAGGGCGGGGGGAGTACCAAGAGACCCAGTACTTC.

This chain links TRBV28 with TRBJ1-2; 10 positions agree with TRBD1. Germline values: CDR1 MDHEN, CDR2 SYDVKM. The CDR3 runs 14 residues. Unmatched junction bases numbered 11, after V lost 9 bases and J lost 7 bases. For the CDR3, the DNA is TGTGCCAGTCTCCAGAGGACAGGGGGGCCTGGCTACACCTTC. Translated, it gives CASLQRTGGPGYTF.

About this clonotype: This may come from a read error, since a much larger clone is one base off. J is TRBJ2-7 and V is TRBV7-8; 7 bases align to TRBD1. Per germline, CDR1 SGHVS and CDR2 FQNEAQ. The V and J ends lost 2 bases and 2 bases, in that order; junction bases with no gene match: 6. This CDR3 region has 15 residues. CDR3 bases: TGTGCCAGCAGCTTATCCACCGGGACAGCCTACGAGCAGTACTTC. This sequence encodes CASSLSTGTAYEQYF.

In its sample, this clonotype was seen many times. The chain is built from TRBV20-1 and TRBJ2-7; a weak D match, TRBD2 (6 bases). CDR1 is DFQATT, CDR2 SNEGSKA, per germline (reference sequence). Trimming left V 6 bases short and J 0 bases short, with 21 bases between. The CDR3 loop spans 16 amino acids. The CDR3 DNA is TGCAGTGCCTCCACCCTAGCGTACACTAGCTCCTACGAGCAGTACTTC. This codes for CSASTLAYTSSYEQYF.

This clonotype was counted many times. The V and J genes are TRBV24-1 and TRBJ1-5, with a tentative D call TRBD1 (6 bases). Germline loops: CDR1 KGHDR, CDR2 SFDVKD. Trimming removed 4 bases at V and 3 bases at J, with 12 bases between. The CDR3 contains 15 residues. CDR3 region: CATSEKGGFNQPQHF. CDR3 nucleotide sequence: TGTGCCACCAGTGAAAAGGGGGGCTTCAATCAGCCCCAGCATTTT.

This clonotype was recorded at least ten times. The chain joins TRBV20-1 to TRBJ1-1; a possible D gene is TRBD1 (6 bases). The germline gives CDR1 DFQATT, CDR2 SNEGSKA (reference sequence). Trimming removed 4 bases at V and 2 bases at J, with 17 bases between. The CDR3 consists of 15 residues. The DNA of the CDR3 is TGCAGTGCTACCGGAGGGGGGGTCGGAAACACTGAAGCTTTCTTT. Its protein is CSATGGGVGNTEAFF.

On this clonotype itself: One end of the junction does not line up with germline, which may come from a read error. The V call is TRBV6-4, the J call TRBJ2-3; D perhaps matches TRBD2 (5 bases). The germline CDR1 and CDR2 sequences are MRHNA and SNTAGT. The CDR3 length is 14 residues. The CDR3 bases are TGTGCCAGCAGTTACGTCGGGAAAACAGATACACAGTATTTT. It yields the protein CASSYVGKTDTQYF.

This clonotype showed up just once. The CDR3 is CASSQREYDTQYF. CDR3 coding DNA: TGTGCCAGCAGCCAACGGGAATACGATACGCAGTATTTT. The chain joins TRBV3-1 to TRBJ2-3, with TRBD2 as a possible D gene (5 bases). The CDR3 is 13 amino acids. Germline V gene lookup returns CDR1 LGHDT and CDR2 YNNKEL (reference sequence). V gave up 2 bases and J gave up 6 bases, with 9 bases separating them.

This clonotype was counted many times. The chain has TRBV20-1 and TRBJ1-5, with D maybe TRBD1 (6 bases). Germline values: CDR1 DFQATT, CDR2 SNEGSKA (reference sequence). The V and J ends lost 3 bases and 6 bases respectively, with 15 bases between them. The CDR3 consists of 14 residues. CDR3 region: CSASAYGGSQPQHF. In DNA form, the CDR3 reads TGCAGTGCTAGCGCTTATGGGGGCAGTCAGCCCCAGCATTTT.

As regards this clonotype: This may come from a read error, since a much larger clone is one base off. The chain recombines TRBV27 with TRBJ2-2; D not resolved. Germline CDR1 is MNHEY and CDR2 is SMNVEV (reference sequence). The CDR3 spans 14 residues. In nucleotides, the CDR3 is TGTGCCGGCAGGTTGGAACAGAACACCGGGGAGCTGTTTTTT. The encoded protein is CAGRLEQNTGELFF.

This clonotype has ten or more counts. The chain uses TRBV6-1 and TRBJ1-2; 7 positions agree with TRBD1. This CDR3 is 13 amino acids long. After removal of 6 bases from V and 5 bases from J, the junction contained 6 bases not matched to a gene. The germline CDR1 and CDR2 sequences are MNHNS and SASEGT. CDR3 in DNA: TGTGCCAGCAGGGCGGAGACAGGGTATGGCTACACCTTC. Encoded protein: CASRAETGYGYTF.

Points on this clonotype: Possible read error: a much larger clone is one base away. The chain combines TRBV19 with TRBJ1-1, with D hard to call. The CDR3 loop spans 11 amino acids. Trimming took off 3 bases at V and 12 bases at J, with 11 bases between the two ends. In germline, CDR1 is LNHDA, CDR2 SQIVND (reference sequence). The CDR3 bases are TGTGCCAGTAGTATCGGAGAGAAGTCTTTCTTT. Amino acids: CASSIGEKSFF.

This clonotype was counted many times. The chain has TRBV2 and TRBJ1-2, with TRBD1 identical over 7 bases. The germline V gene encodes CDR1 SNHLY and CDR2 FYNNEI. The CDR3 has 14 residues. The junction had 10 bases not matched to a gene; V was cut back by 6 bases and J by 6 bases. The CDR3 DNA follows: TGTGCCAGCAGGAACAGGGGATATGTGGATGGCTACACCTTC. Translated, it gives CASRNRGYVDGYTF.

This clonotype was counted at least ten times. The gene calls are TRBV4-1 and TRBJ1-5, with a possible D match to TRBD1 (5 bases). Germline CDR1 is MGHRA and CDR2 is YSYEKL. V gave up 7 bases and J gave up 2 bases, with 21 bases separating them. The CDR3 is 17 amino acids. As DNA, the CDR3 is TGCGCCAGCACCAAGACCGGGACCCGGGGAGGCAATCAGCCCCAGCATTTT. It encodes CASTKTGTRGGNQPQHF.